This TCR beta chain was recovered during a study of blood T cell repertoires in COVID-19 (dated by TCRdb to 2019 to 2021). Regarding the complete study: Samples covering the acute and convalescent phases of COVID-19 were provided by collaborators in the United States, Italy and Spain. The prospective study material was composed of cDNA or gDNA derived from T cells, B-cell-depleted T cells, or PBMCs. Subjects who had been exposed to COVID-19, were actively infected with it, or had recovered from it provided the deeply sampled blood TCRbeta repertoires that made up the dataset. A freely available public database, intended as a resource for researchers studying the immune response to SARS-CoV-2, is where the repertoires were released. Samples were obtained from the ongoing ImmuneRACE study (first 160 participants) and from 1,200 or so subjects provided by 6 global collaborators. Nearly every sample came with metadata listing a de-identified subject ID, COVID-19 status, age in years and sex. HLA class I and class II types, where available, came from metadata supplied by the sample provider rather than from assay-based typing.

Each collaborating institution followed its own protocols to collect whole blood in K2EDTA tubes. For TCRbeta analysis, collaborators shipped samples as frozen whole blood, isolated PBMCs, or DNA extracted from either of those sample types. TCRbeta CDR3 regions were amplified from genomic DNA by means of the immunoSEQ Assay, a bias-controlled multiplex PCR. Per the authors' processing: The number of nucleated cells in each sample was estimated from the amplification of reference gene primers within the assay. Sequence reads were collapsed and filtered to measure the absolute abundance of every unique TCRbeta CDR3 rearrangement. For each sample, productive Simpson clonality was calculated by taking the square root of Simpson's diversity index across productive rearrangements. Sourced from immuneACCESS, this table was stored by TCRdb with only in-frame sequences that have V and J called. A share of the clones is absent; for the studies checked, an unresolved V gene accounts for under half, and the remainder has no known explanation. V and J calls and clone size are given by that table; D and trimming were obtained from the DNA. Counted in this sample were approximately 270,000 clones; nearly 90% of them appeared once. Of the sample, 3% to 3.5% is held by the ten largest clones.

About this clone: The clone's antigen remains unknown. It has no much larger one-base neighbor in the sample; base qualities were not kept.

Study-wide conclusions, independent of this receptor: The quantity of clinical and demographic metadata differed by source and by participant and was supplied without curation.

CDR1 LGHNT and CDR2 FRNRAP were looked up in the germline V gene. Including cysteine and phenylalanine, the CDR3 has 12 amino acids. The kept DNA is CDR3 alone, 36 bases in frame from the first base. Relative to germline, V is 7 bases shorter and J is 1 base shorter, with 6 bases between their ends. The rearranged segments are TRBV12-5 and TRBJ2-3; the D segment cannot be called with confidence. The sequenced sample was peripheral blood. The TCR comes from a young man with active or convalescent COVID-19. The DNA reads as follows: TGTGCTAGTGACCGGGGCACAGATACGCAGTATTTT. It specifies CASDRGTDTQYF.